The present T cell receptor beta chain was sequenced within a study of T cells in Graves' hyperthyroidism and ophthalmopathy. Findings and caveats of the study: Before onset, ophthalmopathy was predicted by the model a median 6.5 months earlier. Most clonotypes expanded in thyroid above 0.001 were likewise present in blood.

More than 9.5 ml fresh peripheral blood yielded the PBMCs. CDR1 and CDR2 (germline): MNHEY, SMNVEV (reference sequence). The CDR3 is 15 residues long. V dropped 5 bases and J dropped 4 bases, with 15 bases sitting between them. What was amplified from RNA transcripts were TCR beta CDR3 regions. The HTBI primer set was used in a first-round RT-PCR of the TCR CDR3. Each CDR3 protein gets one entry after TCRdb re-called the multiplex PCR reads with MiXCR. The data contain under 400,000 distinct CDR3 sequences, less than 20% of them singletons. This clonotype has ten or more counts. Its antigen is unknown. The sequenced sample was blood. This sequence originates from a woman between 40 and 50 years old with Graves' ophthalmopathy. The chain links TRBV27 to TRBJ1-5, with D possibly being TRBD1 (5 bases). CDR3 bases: TGTGCCAGCAGTCCAGGGCAGACAAGGAATCAGCCCCAGCATTTT. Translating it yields CASSPGQTRNQPQHF.